This T cell receptor (beta chain) was obtained from a study of blood T cells in healthy people across ages. Alongside a J-beta primer mix, a sample-barcoded 5' primer served in a second PCR lasting roughly 7 to 12 cycles. Each cDNA molecule was tagged by a template-switch adaptor with 12 random nucleotides. From the 5' RACE reads, TCRdb called clonotypes with MiXCR, one entry per CDR3 protein. The sample comprises fewer than 900,000 distinct CDR3 sequences, roughly two fifths of which are singletons, and 20% to 25% rests with the top ten. Trimming at V came to 3 bases and at J to 5 bases, leaving 13 bases not matched to a gene. CDR1 and CDR2 (germline): KGHSH, LQKENI. This CDR3 has 16 residues. Approximately 9.1 milliliters was the volume of peripheral blood drawn from each donor.

The genes are TRBV18 and TRBJ2-7; the match to TRBD1 covers 7 bases. The clonotype was recovered from a woman aged 55-70 years in good health. The specimen was blood. The CDR3 DNA follows: TGTGCCAGCTCACCGACTACAGGGGCCCTCGTTCACGAGCAGTACTTC. It yields the protein CASSPTTGALVHEQYF.